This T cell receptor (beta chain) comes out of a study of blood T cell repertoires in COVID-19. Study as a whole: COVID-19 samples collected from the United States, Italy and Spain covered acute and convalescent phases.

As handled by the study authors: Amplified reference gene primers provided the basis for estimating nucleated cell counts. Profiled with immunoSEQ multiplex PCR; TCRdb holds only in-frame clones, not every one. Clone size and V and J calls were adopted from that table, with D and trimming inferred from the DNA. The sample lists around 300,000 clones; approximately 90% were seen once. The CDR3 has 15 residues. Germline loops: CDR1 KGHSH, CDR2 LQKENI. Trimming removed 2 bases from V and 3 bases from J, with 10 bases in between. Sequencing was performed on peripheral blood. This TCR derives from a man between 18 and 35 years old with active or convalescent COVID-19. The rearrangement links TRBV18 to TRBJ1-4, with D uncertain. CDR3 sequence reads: CASSPMAEANEKLFF. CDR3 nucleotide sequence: TGTGCCAGCTCACCAATGGCAGAAGCTAATGAAAAACTGTTTTTT.